The rows below give T cell receptor beta chains drawn from one sample of a study of graft-versus-host responses after intestinal transplantation. Their antigens are not known. Using immunoSEQ multiplex PCR, the repertoire was profiled, and TCRdb retains in-frame clones only, with some absent. The sample includes about 25,000 clones, 82% of them seen just once. The specimen comprised unstimulated CD8+ T cells sorted from spleen or lymph node cells, sampled before transplant. The source is a human donor who was the organ donor for an intestinal transplant. Both conserved end residues are part of each CDR3. The order of the fields is CDR3 protein, CDR3 DNA, J gene, clone size, V gene, D gene. D genes are given only for firm matches. Clone size appears in some rows only: once, few, many, or a class for an expanded clone.

CDR3: CASSIGGTASVYGYTF
DNA: TGTGCCAGTAGTATAGGTGGGACAGCTTCCGTCTATGGCTACACCTTC
J: TRBJ1-2
size: once
V: TRBV19
D: TRBD1

CDR3: CASSQESGTGGYEQYF
DNA: TGCGCCAGCAGCCAAGAATCCGGGACAGGGGGGTACGAGCAGTACTTC
J: TRBJ2-7
size: few
V: TRBV4-3
D: TRBD1

CDR3: CASSIGGGGYQPQHF
DNA: TGTGCCAGTAGTATAGGAGGCGGAGGATATCAGCCCCAGCATTTT
J: TRBJ1-5
size: NA
V: TRBV19
D: NA

CDR3: CASSVGQGRDIQYF
DNA: TGTGCCAGCAGCGTAGGACAGGGGAGAGACATTCAGTACTTC
J: TRBJ2-4
size: NA
V: TRBV9
D: TRBD1

CDR3: CASSQGQGSEQYF
DNA: TGCGCCAGCAGCCAAGGACAGGGCTCCGAGCAGTACTTC
J: TRBJ2-7
size: once
V: TRBV4-3
D: TRBD1

CDR3: CASSLQGTEAFF
DNA: TGTGCCAGCAGCTTACAGGGCACTGAAGCTTTCTTT
J: TRBJ1-1
size: NA
V: TRBV11-2
D: NA

CDR3: CASSLERNTEAFF
DNA: TGTGCCAGCAGCTTGGAAAGGAACACTGAAGCTTTCTTT
J: TRBJ1-1
size: NA
V: TRBV5-6
D: NA

CDR3: CASSLVKGEVQPQHF
DNA: TGTGCCAGCAGCTTGGTTAAGGGGGAGGTTCAGCCCCAGCATTTT
J: TRBJ1-5
size: NA
V: TRBV5-6
D: NA

CDR3: CASSHTSFCGEAYNEQFF
DNA: TGCGCCAGCAGCCACACCTCTTTTTGCGGGGAGGCCTACAATGAGCAGTTCTTC
J: TRBJ2-1
size: NA
V: TRBV23-1
D: NA

CDR3: CASGGAGGEAFF
DNA: TGTGCTAGTGGTGGGGCGGGGGGTGAAGCTTTCTTT
J: TRBJ1-1
size: NA
V: TRBV12-5
D: NA

CDR3: CASSRETGFEIQYF
DNA: TGTGCCAGCAGCCGAGAGACAGGGTTTGAGATTCAGTACTTC
J: TRBJ2-4
size: NA
V: TRBV6-6
D: TRBD1

CDR3: CASNPQGVYEQYF
DNA: TGTGCCAGCAACCCACAGGGGGTCTACGAGCAGTACTTC
J: TRBJ2-7
size: NA
V: TRBV6-5
D: TRBD1

CDR3: CAWSVTSYEQYF
DNA: TGTGCCTGGAGTGTAACTAGCTACGAGCAGTACTTC
J: TRBJ2-7
size: NA
V: TRBV30
D: NA

CDR3: CASSFGSSTYNEQFF
DNA: TGTGCCAGCAGCTTCGGGAGTAGTACCTACAATGAGCAGTTCTTC
J: TRBJ2-1
size: NA
V: TRBV5-6
D: NA

CDR3: CASEEGAHEQYF
DNA: TGTGCCAGCGAGGAGGGGGCCCACGAGCAGTACTTC
J: TRBJ2-7
size: NA
V: TRBV2
D: NA

CDR3: CASSPILAGGNEQFF
DNA: TGTGCCAGCAGCCCGATACTAGCGGGGGGAAATGAGCAGTTCTTC
J: TRBJ2-1
size: NA
V: TRBV7-8
D: TRBD2

CDR3: CAIGSVRDTDTQYF
DNA: TGTGCCATCGGGTCCGTACGGGACACAGATACGCAGTATTTT
J: TRBJ2-3
size: NA
V: TRBV10-3
D: NA

CDR3: CASSGDNSYEQYF
DNA: TGTGCCAGTAGTGGGGACAACTCCTACGAGCAGTACTTC
J: TRBJ2-7
size: NA
V: TRBV19
D: NA

CDR3: CASSQDLAGAPYGYTF
DNA: TGCGCCAGCAGCCAAGATCTCGCAGGGGCCCCTTATGGCTACACCTTC
J: TRBJ1-2
size: NA
V: TRBV4-1
D: NA

CDR3: CASSARGLNTEAFF
DNA: TGTGCCAGCAGTGCGAGGGGATTGAACACTGAAGCTTTCTTT
J: TRBJ1-1
size: NA
V: TRBV27
D: NA

CDR3: CASSLSRGSAQYF
DNA: TGTGCCAGCAGCTTATCCCGTGGGAGTGCGCAGTATTTT
J: TRBJ2-3
size: NA
V: TRBV7-6
D: NA

CDR3: CASSPLPGLAESSYEQYF
DNA: TGTGCCAGCAGCCCTCTTCCGGGACTAGCGGAAAGCTCCTACGAGCAGTACTTC
J: TRBJ2-7
size: NA
V: TRBV11-2
D: TRBD2

CDR3: CSVGRPDYGYTF
DNA: TGCAGCGTGGGGCGACCGGACTATGGCTACACCTTC
J: TRBJ1-2
size: once
V: TRBV29-1
D: NA

CDR3: CAWRGGVGTEAFF
DNA: TGTGCCTGGAGGGGCGGGGTGGGCACTGAAGCTTTCTTT
J: TRBJ1-1
size: NA
V: TRBV30
D: NA

CDR3: CASSLRAGNTAVGEAFF
DNA: TGTGCCAGCAGCTTAAGGGCCGGGAACACCGCCGTCGGTGAAGCTTTCTTT
J: TRBJ1-1
size: NA
V: TRBV7-9
D: NA

CDR3: CASSGGRRDRDYGYTF
DNA: TGTGCCAGCAGCGGGGGTAGGAGGGACAGGGACTATGGCTACACCTTC
J: TRBJ1-2
size: NA
V: TRBV7-8
D: TRBD1

CDR3: CASSTRGRRNQPQHF
DNA: TGTGCCAGTAGTACCAGGGGCAGACGCAATCAGCCCCAGCATTTT
J: TRBJ1-5
size: NA
V: TRBV19
D: NA

CDR3: CASSFWQGSLGARYTEAFF
DNA: TGTGCCAGCAGCTTTTGGCAGGGGTCGTTGGGGGCACGTTACACTGAAGCTTTCTTT
J: TRBJ1-1
size: NA
V: TRBV5-6
D: NA

CDR3: CATRSLSSYEQYF
DNA: TGTGCCACCAGATCCCTCTCCTCCTACGAGCAGTACTTC
J: TRBJ2-7
size: NA
V: TRBV15
D: NA

CDR3: CASSLAASGPRRTDTQYF
DNA: TGTGCCAGCAGCTTGGCGGCTAGCGGGCCCCGTCGCACAGATACGCAGTATTTT
J: TRBJ2-3
size: NA
V: TRBV5-4
D: TRBD2

CDR3: CASSIPLAGESWQFF
DNA: TGTGCCAGTAGTATACCACTAGCGGGAGAGTCCTGGCAGTTCTTC
J: TRBJ2-1
size: NA
V: TRBV19
D: TRBD2

CDR3: CASSAGGRTVYGYTF
DNA: TGTGCCAGCAGTGCAGGGGGCAGGACTGTCTATGGCTACACCTTC
J: TRBJ1-2
size: NA
V: TRBV2
D: TRBD1

CDR3: CASSVTGLAPGDTQYF
DNA: TGTGCCAGCAGCGTAACGGGACTAGCGCCGGGTGATACGCAGTATTTT
J: TRBJ2-3
size: NA
V: TRBV9
D: TRBD2

CDR3: CASSVSGGISYNEQFF
DNA: TGTGCCAGCAGCGTAAGCGGGGGGATCTCCTACAATGAGCAGTTCTTC
J: TRBJ2-1
size: NA
V: TRBV9
D: TRBD2

CDR3: CASSSYRGNYGYTF
DNA: TGCGCCAGCAGCTCCTACCGGGGCAACTATGGCTACACCTTC
J: TRBJ1-2
size: NA
V: TRBV5-1
D: NA

CDR3: CASSIPTLGHSLRDQPQHF
DNA: TGTGCCAGTAGTATACCGACCCTGGGACATTCCTTAAGGGATCAGCCCCAGCATTTT
J: TRBJ1-5
size: NA
V: TRBV19
D: NA

CDR3: CASSLEGQGASDTQYF
DNA: TGTGCCAGCAGCTTGGAGGGACAGGGGGCCTCAGATACGCAGTATTTT
J: TRBJ2-3
size: few
V: TRBV5-4
D: TRBD1

CDR3: CASSSRLAGAGGTQYF
DNA: TGTGCCAGCAGCTCCCGACTAGCGGGGGCCGGCGGGACCCAGTACTTC
J: TRBJ2-5
size: once
V: TRBV9
D: TRBD2

CDR3: CATSPSGSWTDTQYF
DNA: TGTGCCACCAGCCCGTCCGGGAGTTGGACAGATACGCAGTATTTT
J: TRBJ2-3
size: NA
V: TRBV15
D: NA

CDR3: CASGPGVRGYTF
DNA: TGTGCCAGCGGCCCAGGTGTGCGAGGCTACACCTTC
J: TRBJ1-2
size: NA
V: TRBV6-5
D: NA

CDR3: CASSLSVSGSTDTQYF
DNA: TGTGCCAGCAGTTTATCAGTTAGCGGGAGTACAGATACGCAGTATTTT
J: TRBJ2-3
size: NA
V: TRBV28
D: TRBD2

CDR3: CASSLDSNQPQHF
DNA: TGTGCCAGCAGTTTAGACTCCAATCAGCCCCAGCATTTT
J: TRBJ1-5
size: few
V: TRBV27
D: NA

CDR3: CSALPDYF
DNA: TGCAGTGCTCTTCCGGACTATTTT
J: TRBJ1-3
size: NA
V: TRBV20-1
D: NA

CDR3: CASSSFRDRNTDTQYF
DNA: TGTGCCAGCAGCTCCTTTAGGGACAGAAACACAGATACGCAGTATTTT
J: TRBJ2-3
size: NA
V: TRBV7-6
D: TRBD1

CDR3: CASSQSKSYEQYF
DNA: TGTGCCAGCAGCCAATCCAAAAGCTACGAGCAGTACTTC
J: TRBJ2-7
size: NA
V: TRBV16
D: NA

CDR3: CATRPDRANTEAFF
DNA: TGTGCCACCAGGCCGGACAGGGCGAACACTGAAGCTTTCTTT
J: TRBJ1-1
size: NA
V: TRBV15
D: TRBD1

CDR3: CASSSLPSGGTTDTQYF
DNA: TGTGCCAGCAGCTCGCTGCCTAGCGGGGGGACGACAGATACGCAGTATTTT
J: TRBJ2-3
size: NA
V: TRBV7-6
D: TRBD2

CDR3: CAIARGLAGAASTDTQYF
DNA: TGTGCCATCGCACGGGGACTAGCGGGAGCGGCTAGCACAGATACGCAGTATTTT
J: TRBJ2-3
size: once
V: TRBV10-3
D: TRBD2

CDR3: CASSDQGAGQPQHF
DNA: TGTGCCAGCAGTGACCAGGGGGCGGGTCAGCCCCAGCATTTT
J: TRBJ1-5
size: NA
V: TRBV25-1
D: TRBD1

CDR3: CASSPRTSFDTQYF
DNA: TGCGCCAGCAGCCCAAGGACTAGCTTCGATACGCAGTATTTT
J: TRBJ2-3
size: NA
V: TRBV4-3
D: TRBD2

CDR3: CASSSTGTGEQYF
DNA: TGCGCCAGCAGCTCGACCGGGACAGGGGAGCAGTACTTC
J: TRBJ2-5
size: NA
V: TRBV5-1
D: TRBD1